Shown below are 6 T cell receptor beta chains from a single sample sequenced in a study of blood T cell repertoires in COVID-19. The method was immunoSEQ multiplex PCR; TCRdb's version includes in-frame clones alone and lacks a portion of them. The repertoire holds over 150,000 clones, with 80% to 90% as singletons. The sequenced material came from peripheral blood. The source of these receptors is a woman aged 60-70 years with COVID-19, enrolled during active disease.

The chain joins TRBV3-1 (or the pseudogene TRBV3-2) to TRBJ1-2; D ambiguous. This CDR3 is 14 amino acids long. Germline CDR1 LGHDT, CDR2 YNNKEL (reference sequence). V was trimmed by 3 bases and J by 1 base, leaving 9 bases between them. The CDR3 sequence: CASSHLTDNYGYTF. The CDR3 DNA reads TGTGCCAGCAGCCATTTAACAGATAACTATGGCTACACCTTC.

This clone was detected once. The chain is built from TRBV27 and TRBJ1-2, with a possible D match to TRBD1 (6 bases). Deletions cut 3 bases from V and 8 bases from J, with 22 bases between. Per germline, CDR1 MNHEY and CDR2 SMNVEV (reference sequence). The CDR3 consists of 16 residues. The CDR3 sequence is CASSFVAWGTTRGYTF. DNA for the CDR3: TGTGCCAGCAGTTTTGTGGCCTGGGGGACAACACGAGGCTACACCTTC.

This chain links TRBV21-1 with TRBJ2-7; TRBD1, the table's D call, was not compared with the DNA. TRBV21-1 is an annotated pseudogene. The CDR3 has 15 amino acids. The CDR3 region is CASSSPGTVHYEQYV. CDR3 in DNA: TGTGCCAGCAGCTCCCCCGGGACAGTTCACTACGAGCAGTACGTC.

This chain joins TRBV6-5 and TRBJ1-1; 7 bases line up with TRBD1. The V gene's germline CDR1 is MNHEY and CDR2 SVGAGI. Trimming at V came to 11 bases and at J to 2 bases, leaving 8 bases not matched to a gene. The CDR3 extends over 13 amino acids. The chain's CDR3 is CALSDRPNTEAFF. CDR3 in DNA: TGTGCCTTATCGGACAGGCCCAACACTGAAGCTTTCTTT.

A single count supports this clone. The chain couples TRBV3-1 (or the pseudogene TRBV3-2) to TRBJ1-3, with a possible D match to TRBD1 (6 bases). V was clipped by 5 bases and J by 0 bases, with 14 bases between them. The CDR3 has 16 amino acids. In germline, CDR1 is LGHDT, CDR2 YNNKEL (reference sequence). Written as DNA, the CDR3 is TGTGCCAGCAGCGGGGATAGGGGGTACTCTGGAAACACCATATATTTT. Translation gives CASSGDRGYSGNTIYF.

This chain connects TRBV6-6 to TRBJ1-1, with TRBD1 identical over 8 bases. The CDR3 is 16 residues long. Germline CDR1 reads MNHNY; CDR2 reads SVGAGI (reference sequence). Unmatched junction bases numbered 15, after V lost 10 bases and J lost 2 bases. CDR3 bases: TGTGCCACCCAGAGGGATGACAGGGGCGGAAACACTGAAGCTTTCTTT. It yields the protein CATQRDDRGGNTEAFF.